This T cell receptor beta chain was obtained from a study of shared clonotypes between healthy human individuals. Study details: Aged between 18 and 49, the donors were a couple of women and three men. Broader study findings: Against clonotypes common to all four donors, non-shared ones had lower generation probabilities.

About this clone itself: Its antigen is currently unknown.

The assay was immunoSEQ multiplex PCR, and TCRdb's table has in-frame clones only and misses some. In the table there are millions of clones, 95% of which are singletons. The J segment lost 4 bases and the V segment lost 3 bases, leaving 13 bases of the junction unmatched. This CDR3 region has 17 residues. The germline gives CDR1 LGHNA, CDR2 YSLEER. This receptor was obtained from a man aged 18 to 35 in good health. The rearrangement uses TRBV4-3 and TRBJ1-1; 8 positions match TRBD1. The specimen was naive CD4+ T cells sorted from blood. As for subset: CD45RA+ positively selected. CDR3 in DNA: TGCGCCAGCAGCCACCCTAGGGGGGGACAGGCTGGCACTGAAGCTTTCTTT. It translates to CASSHPRGGQAGTEAFF.